The 10 T cell receptor beta chains below were found in one sample sequenced in a study of T cell responses to AZD1222 COVID-19 vaccine. Produced via immunoSEQ multiplex PCR; TCRdb's table is partial and in-frame only. The table shows approximately 270,000 clones, with 90% to 95% occurring only once. The material was peripheral blood, obtained 28 days after the second AZD1222 dose. All receptors come from an adult who received the AZD1222 COVID-19 vaccine.

This sequence joins TRBV7-2 and TRBJ2-7; D may be TRBD1 (6 bases). V lost 5 bases, J lost 3 bases, and 11 bases lay in between. Looked up from germline, CDR1 is SGHTA and CDR2 is FQGNSA. This CDR3 spans 13 amino acids. In DNA form, the CDR3 reads TGTGCCAGCAGCCCCACCAGGGGCTACGAGCAGTACTTC. This codes for CASSPTRGYEQYF.

With regard to this clone: The sample holds other DNA sequences that translate to the same CDR3. J is TRBJ1-1 and V is TRBV18, with a tentative D call TRBD1 (5 bases). The V gene lost 3 bases and the J gene lost 1 base, with 6 bases spanning the gap. The germline V gene encodes CDR1 KGHSH and CDR2 LQKENI. The CDR3 runs to 13 residues. The CDR3 loop is CASSPGGNTEAFF. Here the CDR3 DNA reads TGTGCCAGCTCACCGGGGGGGAACACTGAAGCTTTCTTT. Drawing the rest from reference TRBV18 and TRBJ1-1, the complete variable domain is NAGVMQNPRHLVRRRGQEARLRCSPMKGHSHVYWYRQLPEEGLKFMVYLQKENIIDESGMPKERFSAEFPKEGPSILRIQQVVRGDSAAYFCASSPGGNTEAFFGQGTRLTVV.

The chain joins TRBV7-3 to TRBJ1-2; no clear D. Looked up from germline, CDR1 is SGHTA and CDR2 is FQGTGA. The CDR3 is 17 amino acids. V was shortened by 5 bases and J by 0 bases, with 19 bases between the two germline ends. CDR3 sequence (DNA): TGTGCCAGCAGCGTCCCCTGTGGGCCATCAGCTAACTATGGCTACACCTTC. Protein: CASSVPCGPSANYGYTF. Variable domain in full (rest from reference TRBV7-3 and TRBJ1-2): GAGVSQTPSNKVTEKGKYVELRCDPISGHTALYWYRQSLGQGPEFLIYFQGTGAADDSGLPNDRFFAVRPEGSVSTLKIQRTERGDSAVYLCASSVPCGPSANYGYTFGSGTRLTVV.

This sequence joins TRBV7-9 and TRBJ2-2; either TRBD1 or TRBD2 may fit D (5 bases each). The V and J ends lost 1 base and 0 bases respectively, with 6 bases between them. Germline V CDR1 and CDR2: SEHNR, FQNEAQ (reference sequence). CDR3 length: 15 amino acids. The CDR3 sequence is CASSLGDPNTGELFF. CDR3 DNA sequence: TGTGCCAGCAGCTTAGGGGACCCGAACACCGGGGAGCTGTTTTTT.

The gene calls are TRBV6-2 or TRBV6-3 and TRBJ1-2, with a weak D call TRBD1 (5 bases). With 4 bases removed from V and 6 bases from J, the gap between germline ends came to 12 bases. The CDR3 totals 13 residues. Germline CDR1 and CDR2: MNHEY and SVGEGT. CDR3 sequence reads: CASSSKGWDGYTF. DNA of the CDR3: TGTGCCAGCAGTTCGAAGGGGTGGGATGGCTACACCTTC.

The chain has TRBV2 and TRBJ2-5; D could derive from TRBD1 or TRBD2 (6 bases each). Germline V gene data show CDR1 as SNHLY and CDR2 as FYNNEI. The CDR3 extends over 14 amino acids. Trimming left V 6 bases short and J 5 bases short, with 16 bases between. For the CDR3, the DNA is TGTGCCAGCAGGAACCGGGGGCAGGGGGAGACCCAGTACTTC. Its protein product is CASRNRGQGETQYF.

The chain uses TRBV11-2 and TRBJ2-5, with TRBD1 matching over 9 bases. This CDR3 is 14 amino acids long. V was clipped by 8 bases and J by 4 bases; unmatched bases: 8. Per germline, CDR1 SGHAT and CDR2 FQNNGV. CDR3 sequence reads: CASRQGDWGETQYF. CDR3 DNA sequence: TGTGCCAGCCGACAGGGGGATTGGGGAGAGACCCAGTACTTC.

The chain has TRBV15 and TRBJ1-2; possible D gene TRBD1, 6 bases. Trimming took 1 base from V and 4 from J, leaving 16 bases between them. The CDR3 consists of 16 residues. The germline V gene has CDR1 LNHNV and CDR2 YYDKDF (reference sequence). CDR3 protein: CATSRGITGHLYGYTF. CDR3 bases: TGTGCCACCAGCAGAGGTATCACAGGGCATCTCTATGGCTACACCTTC.

This rearrangement joins TRBV4-2 to TRBJ2-1, with TRBD2 matching 14 bases. This CDR3 is 20 amino acids long. Trimming cost V 4 bases and J 0 bases; bases outside gene matches: 11. Germline V gene data show CDR1 as LGHNA and CDR2 as YNFKEQ. Written as DNA, the CDR3 is TGTGCCAGCAGCCGATACCCGACCGGGACTAGCGGGAGCTCCTACAATGAGCAGTTCTTC. It specifies CASSRYPTGTSGSSYNEQFF.

The chain is built from TRBV16 and TRBJ2-1, with D unclear. CDR3 length equals 16 residues. Trimming left V 1 base short and J 3 bases short, with 13 bases between. Looked up from germline, CDR1 is KGHSY and CDR2 is FQNENV. This chain's CDR3 is CASSQLFILNYNEQFF. CDR3 coding DNA: TGTGCCAGCAGCCAATTATTTATTTTGAACTACAATGAGCAGTTCTTC.